Listed here are 16 T cell receptor beta chains from one sample, sequenced in a study of shared clonotypes between healthy human individuals (TCRdb year 2020). Library preparation used the immunoSEQ multiplex PCR assay. The source is immuneACCESS, and TCRdb retained only in-frame sequences with V and J called. Part of the clones is not carried over; for the studies checked, unresolved V genes explain less than half of this, and the remainder is unexplained. The sample yields fewer than 1.6 million clones; around 98.5% were counted once. The top ten clones comprise roughly 0.35% of the sample. Input material: naive CD4+ T cells sorted from blood. Per the publication, the cell subset or site label means: CD45RA+ positively selected. Source of these receptors: a man under 40 in good health.

The rearrangement joins TRBV7-8 to TRBJ2-3, with 8 bases matching TRBD2. V shed 11 bases and J 2 bases; nucleotides not matched to a gene: 12. Germline values: CDR1 SGHVS, CDR2 FQNEAQ. There are 15 residues in the CDR3. The CDR3 DNA follows: TGTGCCGGAGCTAGAGCGGGAGAGACCACAGATACGCAGTATTTT. As protein: CAGARAGETTDTQYF.

The chain uses TRBV7-8 and TRBJ2-7; 7 nucleotides line up with TRBD1. Trimming cost V 1 base and J 3 bases; bases outside gene matches: 6. Germline CDR1 SGHVS, CDR2 FQNEAQ. The CDR3 loop spans 15 amino acids. The CDR3 loop reads CASSLVTGRDYEQYF. The CDR3 DNA is TGTGCCAGCAGCTTAGTGACAGGGCGAGACTACGAGCAGTACTTC.

The chain employs TRBV5-1 and TRBJ2-3; D is unclear. The CDR3 spans 14 residues. Germline V gene sequence: CDR1 SGHRS, CDR2 YFSETQ. The V end was cut by 0 bases, the J end by 4 bases, with 9 bases between. CDR3 in amino acids: CASSLGKGSDTQYF. CDR3 DNA: TGCGCCAGCAGCTTGGGGAAGGGATCAGATACGCAGTATTTT. The variable domain in full, with the rest retrieved from reference TRBV5-1 and TRBJ2-3, is KAGVTQTPRYLIKTRGQQVTLSCSPISGHRSVSWYQQTPGQGLQFLFEYFSETQRNKGNFPGRFSGRQFSNSRSEMNVSTLELGDSALYLCASSLGKGSDTQYFGPGTRLTVL.

V and J are TRBV15 and TRBJ1-2; a weak D match, TRBD1 (5 bases). Trimming removed 5 bases from V and 3 bases from J, with 13 bases in between. The CDR3 runs 14 residues. Germline loops: CDR1 LNHNV, CDR2 YYDKDF (reference sequence). The CDR3 DNA sequence: TGTGCCACCAGCTCAGAAGCCAGGGACTATGGCTACACCTTC. This encodes CATSSEARDYGYTF.

The J gene is TRBJ2-7, the V gene TRBV11-2; D is unresolved. The CDR3 covers 13 residues. Germline CDR1 is SGHAT and CDR2 is FQNNGV. V was shortened by 5 bases and J by 0 bases, with 8 bases between the two germline ends. The CDR3 here is CASSRGLSYEQYF. Here the CDR3 DNA reads TGTGCCAGCAGCCGCGGTCTCTCCTACGAGCAGTACTTC.

CDR3 bases: TGTGCCAGTAGACAATCGGGACTCGTAAACACCGGGGAGCTGTTTTTT. Residues: CASRQSGLVNTGELFF. This rearrangement joins TRBV19 to TRBJ2-2; tentative D call: TRBD2 (6 bases). In germline, CDR1 is LNHDA, CDR2 SQIVND (reference sequence). This CDR3 contains 16 residues. V lost 6 bases and J 2 bases, leaving 16 bases between the germline ends.

V usage is TRBV5-4 and J usage is TRBJ2-7; D is ambiguous. V shed 0 bases and J shed 5 bases, with 15 bases lying between them. Germline V lookup: CDR1 SGHNT, CDR2 YYREEE (reference sequence). There are 15 residues in the CDR3. The CDR3, as DNA: TGTGCCAGCAGCTTGGCTACCCACCCCGTGAACGAGCAGTACTTC. Its protein product is CASSLATHPVNEQYF.

A note on this clone: Other DNA variants within this sample encode the same CDR3. The chain is built from TRBV28 and TRBJ2-1; 7 bases line up with TRBD2. The CDR3 extends over 13 amino acids. From germline, CDR1 is MDHEN and CDR2 SYDVKM. Unmatched junction bases numbered 1, after V lost 8 bases and J lost 0 bases. CDR3 DNA: TGTGCCAGCCGCGGGAGCTCCTACAATGAGCAGTTCTTC. This gives the protein CASRGSSYNEQFF.

The chain recombines TRBV6-6 with TRBJ1-2, with 7 bases aligning to TRBD1. Germline V gene data show CDR1 as MNHNY and CDR2 as SVGAGI (reference sequence). The V segment lost 6 bases and the J segment 2 bases; nucleotides outside the gene matches: 6. The CDR3 sequence is 14 residues long. In DNA, the CDR3 is TGTGCCAGCAGCGCCCCGGGACAGAACTATGGCTACACCTTC. Its protein product is CASSAPGQNYGYTF.

This sequence joins TRBV27 and TRBJ1-5; D unclear. V lost 8 bases, J lost 0 bases, and 11 bases lay in between. From germline, CDR1 is MNHEY and CDR2 SMNVEV (reference sequence). CDR3 length: 14 amino acids. CDR3 bases: TGTGCCAGCCGGGGAGGCAATAGCAATCAGCCCCAGCATTTT. Translated: CASRGGNSNQPQHF.

This chain uses TRBV7-9 with TRBJ2-7; the D is unclear. Per germline, CDR1 SEHNR and CDR2 FQNEAQ (reference sequence). Deletions cut 5 bases from V and 3 bases from J, with 5 bases between. CDR3 length: 11 residues. The CDR3 DNA follows: TGTGCCAGCAGCACCCACTACGAGCAGTACTTC. Translating gives CASSTHYEQYF.

The CDR3: CASSPVYSTDTQYF. The CDR3 bases are TGTGCCAGCAGCCCGGTGTACTCCACAGATACGCAGTATTTT. The J gene is TRBJ2-3, the V gene TRBV5-4; no firm D call. This CDR3 comprises 14 residues. Between the trimmed V and J ends, which lost 4 bases and 2 bases, there was a span of 11 bases. Germline-derived CDR1 and CDR2 are SGHNT and YYREEE (reference sequence). Full variable domain (remainder filled in from reference TRBV5-4 and TRBJ2-3): ETGVTQSPTHLIKTRGQQVTLRCSSQSGHNTVSWYQQALGQGPQFIFQYYREEENGRGNFPPRFSGLQFPNYSSELNVNALELDDSALYLCASSPVYSTDTQYFGPGTRLTVL.

This clone was seen once. The chain couples TRBV9 to TRBJ2-7, with 7 bases that match TRBD1. The CDR3 spans 14 residues. Trimming removed 4 bases from V and 3 bases from J; junction bases left unmatched: 7. CDR1 is SGDLS and CDR2 is YYNGEE in the germline V gene. The CDR3 loop reads CASSPQGTFYEQYF. The CDR3, as DNA: TGTGCCAGCAGCCCACAGGGGACCTTCTACGAGCAGTACTTC.

CDR3 sequence: CASIQGLTSGTYEQYF. CDR3 in DNA: TGTGCCAGCATTCAAGGGCTGACTAGCGGGACCTACGAGCAGTACTTC. The genes are TRBV2 and TRBJ2-7, with 11 bases that match TRBD2. V was clipped by 7 bases and J by 2 bases; unmatched bases: 10. The germline CDR1 and CDR2 sequences are SNHLY and FYNNEI. The CDR3 covers 16 residues.

The chain couples TRBV4-2 to TRBJ2-1; no clear D gene. Germline CDR1 and CDR2: LGHNA and YNFKEQ. The CDR3 totals 18 residues. V lost 0 bases to trimming and J lost 0 bases, with 15 bases between them. The DNA of the CDR3 is TGTGCCAGCAGCCAAGATAGTTCGAACCACCCCTCCTACAATGAGCAGTTCTTC. Protein sequence: CASSQDSSNHPSYNEQFF.

The chain has TRBV25-1 and TRBJ2-5, with 11 bases that match TRBD1. The CDR3 runs to 17 residues. Per the germline V gene, CDR1 is MGHDK and CDR2 is SYGVNS. V shed 2 bases, J shed 5 bases, and the junction held 10 bases outside the gene matches. The CDR3 DNA sequence: TGTGCCAGCAGTGAAGTGCCGGACAGGGGGCTATTGGAGACCCAGTACTTC. Translation gives CASSEVPDRGLLETQYF.